This T cell receptor beta chain was recorded in a study of T cell repertoires in cytomegalovirus infection (dated by TCRdb to the late 2010s). With respect to the entire study: Donor HLA type was relevant to the analysis, as public TCR beta signatures indicated carriage of CMV infection together with the matching HLA type.

This clonotype was counted at least ten times. What antigen it recognizes has not been identified. No base qualities exist here, and no much larger clone lies one base off it. Sequenced using an Illumina HiSeq 1500. The public reads were reprocessed in TCRdb via fastp at Q25 and MiXCR, keeping in-frame beta chains. Rows are combined by CDR3 protein, so each entry shows the most common genes and DNA. This sample holds 480,000 or so distinct CDR3 sequences; about 11% were observed only once. 9.5% to 13% of the sample rests with the top ten. Paper-wide results and their limitations: In the ex vivo response, HLA-C-restricted CMV-specific TCR beta clonotypes were dominant, and in two of eight donors the single most frequent clonotype came from this HLA-C-restricted group. Cumulative frequency of public TCR beta family members discriminated carriers of CMV infection plus the relevant HLA type in this cohort and an independent roughly 340-donor cohort.

Inclusive of the bounding cysteine and phenylalanine, the CDR3 is 14 residues long. The read is trimmed to its CDR3 DNA, 42 bases read in frame from base 1. CDR1 and CDR2, looked up from the germline V gene (reference sequence), are SSHAT and FNYEAQ. The trim is 5 bases for V and 4 bases for J, with a gap of 12 bases between the germline ends. The TCR comes from a human donor in good health (CMV status not recorded). Some clones in this sample may be carry-over from other donors' samples. Rearrangement joined TRBV7-7 to TRBJ2-1, and perhaps TRBD1 as D gene, on 7 matching bases. The sample taken for sequencing was PBMCs. The bases read TGTGCCAGCAGCGCGGGGACAGATTACAATGAGCAGTTCTTC. Its coded protein is CASSAGTDYNEQFF.